These 8 T cell receptor beta chains share one sample of origin, sequenced in a study of blood T cell repertoires in COVID-19. Only in-frame clones appear in the TCRdb table, and some are missing; sequencing was by immunoSEQ multiplex PCR. This table has some 240,000 clones, 85% appearing once. Material: PBMCs or T cells enriched from blood (not recorded which). Every receptor here comes from a woman in her forties or fifties who had been exposed to COVID-19.

The chain links TRBV5-1 to TRBJ1-1; 7 bases agree with TRBD1. Losses at the gene ends were 4 bases for V and 6 bases for J; bases not matched to a gene: 12. This CDR3 spans 15 amino acids. Per germline, CDR1 SGHRS and CDR2 YFSETQ. CDR3 sequence: CASSAYQGEIAEAFF. CDR3 bases: TGCGCCAGCAGCGCCTACCAGGGGGAAATTGCTGAAGCTTTCTTT.

The V gene is TRBV28, the J gene TRBJ1-2; maybe TRBD1 (6 bases). CDR1 is MDHEN and CDR2 is SYDVKM in the germline V gene. The CDR3 consists of 12 residues. The V and J ends lost 5 bases and 6 bases respectively, with 10 bases between them. The CDR3 loop reads CASSEGHDGYTF. Here the CDR3 DNA reads TGTGCCAGCAGTGAGGGACACGATGGCTACACCTTC.

This clone was detected only a few times. The rearrangement joins TRBV19 to TRBJ1-2; 8 nucleotides agree with TRBD1. Unmatched junction bases numbered 7, after V lost 5 bases and J lost 8 bases. The CDR3 totals 13 residues. Per the germline V gene, CDR1 is LNHDA and CDR2 is SQIVND (reference sequence). CDR3 sequence (DNA): TGTGCCAGTAGTGTCGGGACAGGTAACGGCTACACCTTC. Its translation is CASSVGTGNGYTF.

The rearrangement links TRBV3-1 (or the pseudogene TRBV3-2) to TRBJ2-7; a weak D match, TRBD1 (5 bases). V lost 4 bases to trimming and J lost 7 bases, with 14 bases between them. Germline CDR1 and CDR2: LGHDT and YNNKEL (reference sequence). The CDR3 is 13 residues long. Here the CDR3 reads CASSRGPLGEQYF. For the CDR3, the DNA is TGTGCCAGCAGCCGGGGCCCCTTGGGTGAGCAGTACTTC.

J is TRBJ1-5 and V is TRBV3-1 (or the pseudogene TRBV3-2), with 12 positions matching TRBD1. Germline CDR1 LGHDT, CDR2 YNNKEL (reference sequence). This CDR3 is built from 15 residues. V lost 4 bases to trimming and J lost 6 bases; unmatched junction nucleotides: 4. This chain's CDR3 is CASSPGQGAGQPQHF. The CDR3 DNA follows: TGTGCCAGCAGCCCGGGACAGGGGGCCGGTCAGCCCCAGCATTTT.

This chain uses TRBV9 with TRBJ1-2; perhaps TRBD1 as D (6 bases). V was shortened by 3 bases and J by 7 bases, with 13 bases between the two germline ends. CDR1 is SGDLS, CDR2 YYNGEE, per germline. This CDR3 is built from 13 residues. The CDR3, as DNA: TGTGCCAGCAGCGCACTAACAGGGTCTGGCTACACCTTC. Translating it yields CASSALTGSGYTF.

The chain recombines TRBV19 with TRBJ2-2; maybe TRBD1 (7 bases). In germline, CDR1 is LNHDA, CDR2 SQIVND (reference sequence). The ends were cut back, 5 bases at V and 6 bases at J, with 10 bases in the middle. The CDR3 is made up of 13 amino acids. The CDR3 DNA sequence: TGTGCCAGTAGTCCCAGGGGGGCCGGGGAGCTGTTTTTT. It translates to CASSPRGAGELFF. Together with reference TRBV19 and TRBJ2-2, the CDR3 gives the full variable domain: DGGITQSPKYLFRKEGQNVTLSCEQNLNHDAMYWYRQDPGQGLRLIYYSQIVNDFQKGDIAEGYSVSREKKESFPLTVTSAQKNPTAFYLCASSPRGAGELFFGEGSRLTVL.

The CDR3 bases are TGTGCCATCAGTGAGGCGGCCTATGGCTACACCTTC. It codes for CAISEAAYGYTF. This chain connects TRBV10-3 to TRBJ1-2; no clear D gene. The germline CDR1 and CDR2 sequences are ENHRY and SYGVKD. V lost 2 bases and J lost 4, with 5 bases in between. This CDR3 comprises 12 residues.